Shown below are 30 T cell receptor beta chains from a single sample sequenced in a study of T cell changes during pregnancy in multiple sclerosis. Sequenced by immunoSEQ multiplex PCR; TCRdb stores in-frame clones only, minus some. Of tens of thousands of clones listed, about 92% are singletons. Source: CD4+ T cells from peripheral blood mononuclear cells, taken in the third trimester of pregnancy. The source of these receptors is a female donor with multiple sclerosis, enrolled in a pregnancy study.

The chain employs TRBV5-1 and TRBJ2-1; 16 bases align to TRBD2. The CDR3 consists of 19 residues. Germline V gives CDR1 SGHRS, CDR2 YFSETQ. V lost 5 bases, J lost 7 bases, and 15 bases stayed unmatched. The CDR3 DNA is TGCGCCAGCAGTCAGGCGGGACTAGCGGGGGGGTCCTTGGGGAATGAGCAGTTCTTC. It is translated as CASSQAGLAGGSLGNEQFF.

The CDR3 spells CASTLTQGWTEAFF. The CDR3 region has the DNA TGTGCCAGCACCCTAACACAGGGGTGGACTGAAGCTTTCTTT. The chain has TRBV7-2 and TRBJ1-1; TRBD1 agrees at 7 bases. This CDR3 contains 14 residues. Per germline, CDR1 SGHTA and CDR2 FQGNSA. The V gene end was trimmed by 7 bases and the J gene end by 5 bases; junction bases not matched to a gene: 10.

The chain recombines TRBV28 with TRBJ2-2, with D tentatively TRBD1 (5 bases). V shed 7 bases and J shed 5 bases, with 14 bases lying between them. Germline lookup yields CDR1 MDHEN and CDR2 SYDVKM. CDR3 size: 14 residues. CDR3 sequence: CASIAAGITGELFF. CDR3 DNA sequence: TGTGCCAGCATCGCGGCAGGGATTACCGGGGAGCTGTTTTTT.

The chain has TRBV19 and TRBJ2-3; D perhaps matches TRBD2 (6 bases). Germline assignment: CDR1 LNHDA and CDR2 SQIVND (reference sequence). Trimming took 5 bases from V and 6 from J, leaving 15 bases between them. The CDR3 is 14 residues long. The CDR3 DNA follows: TGTGCCAGTAGTGTTAGCGGCTCACTTGATACGCAGTATTTT. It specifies CASSVSGSLDTQYF.

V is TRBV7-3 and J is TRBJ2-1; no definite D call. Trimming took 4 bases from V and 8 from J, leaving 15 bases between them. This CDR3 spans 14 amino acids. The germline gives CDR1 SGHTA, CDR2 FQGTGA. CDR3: CASSSPGLLDEQFF. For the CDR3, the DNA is TGTGCCAGCAGCTCCCCCGGGTTGCTCGATGAGCAGTTCTTC.

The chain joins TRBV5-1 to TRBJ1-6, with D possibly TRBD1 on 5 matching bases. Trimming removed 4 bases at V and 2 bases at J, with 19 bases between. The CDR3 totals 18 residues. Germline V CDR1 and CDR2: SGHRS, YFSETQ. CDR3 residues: CASSRRMGRATYNSPLHF. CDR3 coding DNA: TGCGCCAGCAGCCGCCGGATGGGCAGGGCGACCTATAATTCACCCCTCCACTTT.

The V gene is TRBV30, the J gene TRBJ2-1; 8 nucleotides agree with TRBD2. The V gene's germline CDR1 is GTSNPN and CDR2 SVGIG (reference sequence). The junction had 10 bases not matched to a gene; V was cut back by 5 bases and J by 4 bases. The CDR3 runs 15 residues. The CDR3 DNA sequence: TGTGCCTGGGGTACCCCCGCGGGGGGTTACAATGAGCAGTTCTTC. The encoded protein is CAWGTPAGGYNEQFF.

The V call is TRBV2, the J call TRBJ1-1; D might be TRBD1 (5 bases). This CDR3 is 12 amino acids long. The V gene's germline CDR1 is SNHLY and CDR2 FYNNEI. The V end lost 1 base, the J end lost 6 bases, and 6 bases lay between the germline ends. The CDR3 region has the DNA TGTGCCAGCAGTGAAGTAGGGGCTGAAGCTTTCTTT. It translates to CASSEVGAEAFF.

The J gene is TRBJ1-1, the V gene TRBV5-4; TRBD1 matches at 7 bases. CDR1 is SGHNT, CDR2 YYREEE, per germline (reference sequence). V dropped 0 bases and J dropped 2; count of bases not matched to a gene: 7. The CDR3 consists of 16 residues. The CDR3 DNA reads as TGTGCCAGCAGCTTGGAGACAGGGAGGCCCAACACTGAAGCTTTCTTT. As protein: CASSLETGRPNTEAFF. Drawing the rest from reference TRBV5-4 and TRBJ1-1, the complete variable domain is ETGVTQSPTHLIKTRGQQVTLRCSSQSGHNTVSWYQQALGQGPQFIFQYYREEENGRGNFPPRFSGLQFPNYSSELNVNALELDDSALYLCASSLETGRPNTEAFFGQGTRLTVV.

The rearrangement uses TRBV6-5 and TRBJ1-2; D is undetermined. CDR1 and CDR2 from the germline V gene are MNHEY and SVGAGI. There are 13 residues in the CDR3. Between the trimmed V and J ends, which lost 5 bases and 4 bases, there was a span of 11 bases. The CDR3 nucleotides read TGTGCCAGCAGTCGCGATGAGGTCTATGGCTACACCTTC. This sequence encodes CASSRDEVYGYTF.

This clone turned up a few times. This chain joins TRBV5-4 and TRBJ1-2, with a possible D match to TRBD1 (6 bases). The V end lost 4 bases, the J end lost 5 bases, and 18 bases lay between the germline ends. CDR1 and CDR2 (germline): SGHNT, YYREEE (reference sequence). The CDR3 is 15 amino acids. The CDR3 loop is CASSPRGGETYGYTF. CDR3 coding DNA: TGTGCCAGCAGCCCCAGAGGGGGGGAGACTTATGGCTACACCTTC.

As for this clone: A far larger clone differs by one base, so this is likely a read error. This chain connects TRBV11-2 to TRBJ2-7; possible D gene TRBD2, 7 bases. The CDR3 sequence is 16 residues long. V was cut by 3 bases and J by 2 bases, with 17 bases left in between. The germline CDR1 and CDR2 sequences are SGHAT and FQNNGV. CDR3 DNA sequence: TGTGCCAGCAGCTTCACTAGCGAGGGGGTACCCTACGAGCAGTACTTC. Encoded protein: CASSFTSEGVPYEQYF.

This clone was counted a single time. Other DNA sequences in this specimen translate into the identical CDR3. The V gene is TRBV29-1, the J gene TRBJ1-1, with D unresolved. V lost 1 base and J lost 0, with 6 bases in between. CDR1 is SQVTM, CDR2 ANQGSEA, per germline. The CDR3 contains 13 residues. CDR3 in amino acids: CSVEGRVNTEAFF. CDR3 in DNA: TGCAGCGTTGAAGGGCGGGTGAACACTGAAGCTTTCTTT.

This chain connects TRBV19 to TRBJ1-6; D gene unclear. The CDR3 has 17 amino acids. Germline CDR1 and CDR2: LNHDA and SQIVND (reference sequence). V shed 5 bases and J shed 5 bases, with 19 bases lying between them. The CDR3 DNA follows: TGTGCCAGTAGTGACCGGGTCACCATCGGGGATAATTCACCCCTCCACTTT. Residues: CASSDRVTIGDNSPLHF.

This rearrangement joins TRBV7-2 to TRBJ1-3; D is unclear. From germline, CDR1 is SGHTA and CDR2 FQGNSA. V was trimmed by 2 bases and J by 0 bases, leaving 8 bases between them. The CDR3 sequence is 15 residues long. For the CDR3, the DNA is TGTGCCAGCAGCTTATTTGCAGACTCTGGAAACACCATATATTTT. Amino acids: CASSLFADSGNTIYF.

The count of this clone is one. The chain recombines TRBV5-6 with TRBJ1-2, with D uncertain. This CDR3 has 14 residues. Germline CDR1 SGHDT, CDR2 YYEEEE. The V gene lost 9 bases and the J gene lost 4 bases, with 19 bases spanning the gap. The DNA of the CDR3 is TGTGCCACCGTCGAAGGGAGGGATATCTATGGCTACACCTTC. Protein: CATVEGRDIYGYTF.

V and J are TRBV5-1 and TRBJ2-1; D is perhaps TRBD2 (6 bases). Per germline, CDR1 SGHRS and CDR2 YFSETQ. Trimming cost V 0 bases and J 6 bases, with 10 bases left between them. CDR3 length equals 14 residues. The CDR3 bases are TGCGCCAGCAGCTTGGGCGGGGCCGGCAATGAGCAGTTCTTC. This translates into CASSLGGAGNEQFF.

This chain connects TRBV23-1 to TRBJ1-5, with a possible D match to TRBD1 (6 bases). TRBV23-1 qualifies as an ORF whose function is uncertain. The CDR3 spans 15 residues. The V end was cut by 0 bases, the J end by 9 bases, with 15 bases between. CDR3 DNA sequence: TGCGCCAGCAGTCAATCGAGGGGGGGCCAATGGCCCCAGCATTTT. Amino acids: CASSQSRGGQWPQHF.

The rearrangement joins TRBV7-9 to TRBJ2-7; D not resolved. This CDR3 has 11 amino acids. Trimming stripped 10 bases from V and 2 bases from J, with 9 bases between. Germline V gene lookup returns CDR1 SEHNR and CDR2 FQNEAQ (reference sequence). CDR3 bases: TGTGCCACCGCCCCAGCCTACGAGCAGTACTTC. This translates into CATAPAYEQYF. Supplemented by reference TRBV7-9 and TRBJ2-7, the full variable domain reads DTGVSQNPRHKITKRGQNVTFRCDPISEHNRLYWYRQTLGQGPEFLTYFQNEAQLEKSRLLSDRFSAERPKGSFSTLEIQRTEQGDSAMYLCATAPAYEQYFGPGTRLTVT.

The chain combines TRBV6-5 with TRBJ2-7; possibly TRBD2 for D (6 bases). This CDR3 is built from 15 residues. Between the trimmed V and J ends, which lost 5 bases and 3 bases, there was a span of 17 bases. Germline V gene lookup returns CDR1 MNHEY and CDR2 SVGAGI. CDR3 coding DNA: TGTGCCAGCAGTCCAAAAGCGGGTGGGTTCTACGAGCAGTACTTC. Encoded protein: CASSPKAGGFYEQYF.

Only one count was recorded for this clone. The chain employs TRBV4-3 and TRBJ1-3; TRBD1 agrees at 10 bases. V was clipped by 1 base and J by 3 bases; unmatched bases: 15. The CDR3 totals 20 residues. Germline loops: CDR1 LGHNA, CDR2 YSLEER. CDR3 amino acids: CASSQGTGTGATFIGNTIYF. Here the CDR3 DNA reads TGCGCCAGCAGCCAAGGGACAGGGACAGGGGCTACGTTTATTGGAAACACCATATATTTT.

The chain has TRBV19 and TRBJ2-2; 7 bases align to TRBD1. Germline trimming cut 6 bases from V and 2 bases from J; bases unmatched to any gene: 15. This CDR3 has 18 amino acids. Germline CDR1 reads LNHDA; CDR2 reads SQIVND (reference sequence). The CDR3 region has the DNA TGTGCCAGTAGCCAAGCCCCCCGGGGACAGATTAACACCGGGGAGCTGTTTTTT. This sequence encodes CASSQAPRGQINTGELFF.

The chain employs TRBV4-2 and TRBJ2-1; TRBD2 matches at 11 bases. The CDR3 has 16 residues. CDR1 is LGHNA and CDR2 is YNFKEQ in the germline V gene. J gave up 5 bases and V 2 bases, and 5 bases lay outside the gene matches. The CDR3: CASSQSIAGGNNEQFF. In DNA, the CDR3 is TGTGCCAGCAGCCAATCAATAGCGGGGGGGAACAATGAGCAGTTCTTC.

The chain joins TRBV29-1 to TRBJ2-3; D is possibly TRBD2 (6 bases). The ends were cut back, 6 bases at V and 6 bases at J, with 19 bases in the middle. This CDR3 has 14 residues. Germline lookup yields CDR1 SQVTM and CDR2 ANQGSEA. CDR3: CSVLLGGFIDTQYF. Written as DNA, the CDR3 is TGCAGCGTGCTGTTGGGGGGATTCATCGATACGCAGTATTTT.

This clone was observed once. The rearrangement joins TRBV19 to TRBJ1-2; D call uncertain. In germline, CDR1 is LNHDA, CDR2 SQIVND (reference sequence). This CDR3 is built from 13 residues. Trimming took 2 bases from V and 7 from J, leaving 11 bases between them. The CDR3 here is CASSIKGAAGYTF. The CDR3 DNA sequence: TGTGCCAGTAGTATAAAGGGAGCGGCTGGCTACACCTTC.

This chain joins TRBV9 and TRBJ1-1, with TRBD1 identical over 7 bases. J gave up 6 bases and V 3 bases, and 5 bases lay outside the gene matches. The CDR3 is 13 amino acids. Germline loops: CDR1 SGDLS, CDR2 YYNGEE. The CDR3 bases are TGTGCCAGCAGCGCCTTGGGACAGCCTGAAGCTTTCTTT. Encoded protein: CASSALGQPEAFF.

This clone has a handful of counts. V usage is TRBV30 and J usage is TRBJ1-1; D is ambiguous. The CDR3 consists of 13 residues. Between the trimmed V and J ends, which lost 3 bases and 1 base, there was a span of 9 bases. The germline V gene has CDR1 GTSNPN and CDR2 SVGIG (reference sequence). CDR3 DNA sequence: TGTGCCTGGAGCTTTGGAGGGAACACTGAAGCTTTCTTT. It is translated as CAWSFGGNTEAFF.

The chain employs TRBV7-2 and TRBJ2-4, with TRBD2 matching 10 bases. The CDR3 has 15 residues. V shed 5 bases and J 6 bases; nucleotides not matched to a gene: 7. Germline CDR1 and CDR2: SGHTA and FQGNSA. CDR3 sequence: CASSPLLAGRNIQYF. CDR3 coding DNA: TGTGCCAGCAGCCCACTACTAGCGGGGAGAAACATTCAGTACTTC.

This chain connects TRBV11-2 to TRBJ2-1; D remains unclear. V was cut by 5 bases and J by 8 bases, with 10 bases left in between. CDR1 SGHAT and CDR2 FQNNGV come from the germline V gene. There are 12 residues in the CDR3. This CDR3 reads CASSPPGYEQFF. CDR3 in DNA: TGTGCCAGCAGCCCCCCAGGTTATGAGCAGTTCTTC.

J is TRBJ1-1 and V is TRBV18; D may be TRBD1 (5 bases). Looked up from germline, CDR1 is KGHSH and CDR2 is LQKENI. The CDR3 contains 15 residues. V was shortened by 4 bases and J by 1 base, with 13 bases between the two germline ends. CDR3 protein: CASSLSGFRNTEAFF. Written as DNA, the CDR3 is TGTGCCAGCTCACTATCAGGGTTCAGGAACACTGAAGCTTTCTTT. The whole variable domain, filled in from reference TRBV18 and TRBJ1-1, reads NAGVMQNPRHLVRRRGQEARLRCSPMKGHSHVYWYRQLPEEGLKFMVYLQKENIIDESGMPKERFSAEFPKEGPSILRIQQVVRGDSAAYFCASSLSGFRNTEAFFGQGTRLTVV.